These 10 T cell receptor beta chains were all obtained from the same sample, sequenced in a study of cytomegalovirus exposure and HLA in healthy donors. Researchers ran the PCR with 60 Vbeta and 13 Jbeta primers. The protocol was immunoSEQ multiplex PCR, while the TCRdb copy is restricted to in-frame clones and leaves out a portion. The sample holds over 100,000 clones, over 75% seen once. What was sequenced was PBMCs. These receptors originate from a man between 25 and 39 years old in good health and CMV-seronegative.

The chain is built from TRBV19 and TRBJ1-5, with D perhaps matching TRBD1 (5 bases). The V and J ends lost 5 bases and 7 bases respectively, with 15 bases between them. The CDR3 sequence is 14 residues long. Germline V gene sequence: CDR1 LNHDA, CDR2 SQIVND (reference sequence). CDR3 DNA sequence: TGTGCCAGTAGTTCCCGGGGGGGTAGACAGCCCCAGCATTTT. Its translation: CASSSRGGRQPQHF.

The chain has TRBV28 and TRBJ2-1; D may be TRBD1 (5 bases). V shed 0 bases and J shed 5 bases, with 5 bases lying between them. The CDR3 is 13 residues long. Per germline, CDR1 MDHEN and CDR2 SYDVKM. CDR3 DNA sequence: TGTGCCAGCAGTTTATGGACAGACAATGAGCAGTTCTTC. As protein: CASSLWTDNEQFF.

V gene TRBV4-1 combines with J gene TRBJ2-4; TRBD2 is a possible D gene (5 bases). The CDR3 contains 14 residues. V dropped 3 bases and J dropped 7 bases, with 13 bases sitting between them. CDR1 and CDR2 from the germline V gene are MGHRA and YSYEKL. CDR3 in DNA: TGCGCCAGCAGCCAGAGTCGGGGAACGAACATTCAGTACTTC. Protein sequence: CASSQSRGTNIQYF.

V is TRBV6-5 and J is TRBJ2-5; weak D call: TRBD1 (5 bases). Germline lookup yields CDR1 MNHEY and CDR2 SVGAGI. This CDR3 comprises 12 residues. V lost 6 bases, J lost 3 bases, and 8 bases lay in between. This CDR3 is CASRGAKETQYF. The CDR3 DNA reads TGTGCCAGCAGAGGGGCGAAAGAGACCCAGTACTTC.

The gene calls are TRBV5-4 and TRBJ1-3, with 9 bases identical to TRBD1. The CDR3 extends over 16 amino acids. V lost 7 bases, J lost 0 bases, and 8 bases stayed unmatched. Germline V CDR1 and CDR2: SGHNT, YYREEE (reference sequence). The CDR3 sequence: CASWDRDSLSGNTIYF. The CDR3 DNA is TGTGCCAGCTGGGACAGGGATTCCCTCTCTGGAAACACCATATATTTT.

The chain employs TRBV5-4 and TRBJ1-4; possibly TRBD1 for D (6 bases). The CDR3 runs to 14 residues. Germline-derived CDR1 and CDR2 are SGHNT and YYREEE (reference sequence). V lost 4 bases and J 7 bases, leaving 14 bases between the germline ends. The CDR3 bases are TGTGCCAGCAGCCCCGACAGGCACCCTGAAAAACTGTTTTTT. Its translation: CASSPDRHPEKLFF.

V and J are TRBV5-1 and TRBJ1-6; possible D gene TRBD1, 5 bases. V gave up 4 bases and J gave up 14 bases, with 19 bases separating them. Germline CDR1 is SGHRS and CDR2 is YFSETQ. This CDR3 contains 14 residues. The DNA of the CDR3 is TGCGCCAGCAGCCTACAGGATCTTAGGGAGGCCCTCCACTTT. This encodes CASSLQDLREALHF.

This clone is labeled as medium-sized. V is TRBV4-2 and J is TRBJ1-4; possible D gene TRBD1, 5 bases. The CDR3 length is 17 residues. Germline V lookup: CDR1 LGHNA, CDR2 YNFKEQ. The V and J ends lost 1 base and 3 bases respectively, with 15 bases between them. The DNA of the CDR3 is TGTGCCAGCAGCCAAGTCCGGGACGGGGGGGCTAATGAAAAACTGTTTTTT. Its translation is CASSQVRDGGANEKLFF.

This rearrangement joins TRBV10-2 to TRBJ2-3, with 9 nucleotides matching TRBD2. V trimming: 8 bases; J trimming: 1 base; junction bases outside the gene matches: 4. Germline V gene sequence: CDR1 WSHSY, CDR2 SAAADI. The CDR3 has 14 residues. DNA of the CDR3: TGCGCCAGCGACCCTAGCGGGGGCACAGATACGCAGTATTTT. Protein product: CASDPSGGTDTQYF.

The genes are TRBV7-6 and TRBJ2-7; D ambiguous. There are 14 residues in the CDR3. Looked up from germline, CDR1 is SGHVS and CDR2 is FNYEAQ. Trimming took off 5 bases at V and 4 bases at J, with 15 bases between the two ends. DNA for the CDR3: TGTGCCAGCAGCCCTAATATCGGGTTTTACGAGCAGTACTTC. This gives the protein CASSPNIGFYEQYF.